A single sample is the source of the 14 T cell receptor delta chains below, sequenced in a study of gamma-delta T cells after stem cell transplantation (dated by TCRdb to between 2015 and 2016). Libraries were prepared through RT-PCR. These reads were obtained on an Illumina MiSeq. TCRdb reran clone calling on the public reads with CATT; rows sharing one DNA sequence were then combined. Counted in this sample were around 2,000 delta-chain clones; over 2.5% of them appeared once. The top ten constitute around 52% of the sample. The specimen was gamma-delta T cells. The receptors derive from a human donor. It is not recorded whose cells these are; they may come from a transplant donor.

In its sample, this clone was seen a few times. This DNA's translation and the protein TCRdb lists, from a much larger clone, do not match at residue 11, likely due to a read error; the protein shown is translated from the DNA. The rearrangement joins TRDV2 to TRDJ1; 8 bases align to TRDD3. The junction had 16 bases not matched to a gene; V was cut back by 0 bases and J by 2 bases. This CDR3 has 19 residues. Germline assignment: CDR1 GEAIGNYY and CDR2 EKD. CDR3 protein: CACDTIGPLGGTRTDKLIF. The DNA of the CDR3 is TGTGCCTGTGACACCATAGGGCCACTGGGGGGTACGAGAACCGATAAACTCATCTTT.

This clone is judged medium-sized. The likely explanation is a read error, given a far larger clone one base away. The chain employs TRDV1 and TRDJ1; D possibly matches TRDD2 or TRDD3 (5 bases each). The CDR3 covers 19 residues. Germline V gene sequence: CDR1 TSWWSYY, CDR2 QGS. The CDR3 sequence: CALGEPFFTTPYGVDKPIF. In nucleotides, the CDR3 is TGTGCTCTTGGGGAACCCTTCTTTACTACCCCTTATGGGGTCGATAAACCCATCTTT.

Details on this clone: This DNA's translation and the protein TCRdb lists, from a much larger clone, do not match at residue 13, likely due to a read error; the protein shown is translated from the DNA. CDR3: CACDTLTGGTWDARQMFF. In nucleotides, the CDR3 is TGTGCCTGTGACACTCTTACTGGGGGAACCTGGGACGCCCGACAGATGTTTTTC. This chain links TRDV2 with TRDJ3, with TRDD3 identical over 9 bases. The V gene's germline CDR1 is GEAIGNYY and CDR2 EKD. There are 18 residues in the CDR3.

By frequency in the sample, this clone is medium-sized. The rearrangement joins TRDV2 to TRDJ1; D perhaps matches TRDD3 (5 bases). CDR1 is GEAIGNYY, CDR2 EKD, per germline. The V gene lost 0 bases and the J gene lost 1 base, with 11 bases spanning the gap. The CDR3 covers 15 residues. The chain's CDR3 is CACDTVGTSTDKLIF. The CDR3 DNA is TGTGCCTGTGACACCGTGGGGACGAGCACCGATAAACTCATCTTT.

By share, this clone counts as medium-sized. This sequence joins TRDV2 and TRDJ1; 12 bases line up with TRDD3. Per germline, CDR1 GEAIGNYY and CDR2 EKD. This CDR3 has 15 amino acids. V lost 1 base and J lost 4; bases outside the gene matches: 3. DNA of the CDR3: TGTGCCTGTGACACTCTGGGGGATACGGACGATAAACTCATCTTT. Residues: CACDTLGDTDDKLIF.

Notes on this clone: A read error is possible here, since a much larger clone lies one base away. Other DNA sequences from this sample encode an identical CDR3 as well. This chain connects TRDV2 to TRDJ1; D is unclear. The CDR3 contains 14 residues. Germline CDR1 and CDR2: GEAIGNYY and EKD. V lost 0 bases and J 2 bases, leaving 9 bases between the germline ends. CDR3 sequence reads: CACDTVMATDKLIF. CDR3 sequence (DNA): TGTGCCTGTGACACCGTCATGGCGACCGATAAACTCATCTTT.

This clone was detected only a few times. A far larger clone is one nucleotide away, so this likely arose from a read error. V usage is TRDV2 and J usage is TRDJ1; TRDD2 is a possible D gene (6 bases). Germline lookup yields CDR1 GEAIGNYY and CDR2 EKD. V lost 2 bases, J lost 7 bases, and 22 bases lay in between. The CDR3 has 16 amino acids. The CDR3 sequence is CACDILQTSTGPKLIF. The CDR3 DNA follows: TGTGCCTGTGACATCCTACAGACCAGTACGGGGCCTAAACTCATCTTT.

Only a few counts were recorded for this clone. A single base is all that separates this from a far larger clone, so a read error is likely. Additional DNA sequences in this sample encode the identical CDR3. The chain carries TRDV2 and TRDJ1; 7 nucleotides line up with TRDD3. The CDR3 is 19 residues long. Germline V lookup: CDR1 GEAIGNYY, CDR2 EKD. As DNA, the CDR3 is TGTGCCTGTGACACCGTGCAGGGGGATGTCCTTGAGTACACCGATAAACTCATCTTC. Translating gives CACDTVQGDVLEYTDKLIF.

This clone has just a few counts. The chain uses TRDV2 and TRDJ1; 10 bases agree with TRDD3. There are 20 residues in the CDR3. V shed 2 bases and J 4 bases; nucleotides not matched to a gene: 21. Germline loops: CDR1 GEAIGNYY, CDR2 EKD. CDR3 bases: TGTGCCTGTGACAAAATAAAACGAGGGGGATACGGTCAAGCAGACGATAAACTCATCTTT. Amino acid sequence: CACDKIKRGGYGQADDKLIF.

A remark on this clone: This is likely an artifact of a read error, given a far larger clone one base away. Other DNA sequences of this sample code for an identical CDR3. The chain is built from TRDV2 and TRDJ1, with 10 positions matching TRDD3. Germline V gene data show CDR1 as GEAIGNYY and CDR2 as EKD. The CDR3 runs to 17 residues. The DNA of the CDR3 is TGTGCCTGTGACAAACTGGGGGATTTGGGTCTCACCGATAAACTCATCTTC. Residues: CACDKLGDLGLTDKLIF.

As concerns this clone: The protein that TCRdb holds for this DNA derives from a much larger clone and differs from the translated DNA at residue 8, which likely indicates a read error; the protein shown here is translated from the DNA. The genes are TRDV2 and TRDJ1; no firm D call. The CDR3 is made up of 13 amino acids. Trimming took 2 bases from V and 5 from J, leaving 11 bases between them. Germline V gives CDR1 GEAIGNYY, CDR2 EKD. CDR3 coding DNA: TGTGCCTGTGACATGGTAGGGAAGGATAAACTCATCTTT. Amino acids: CACDMVGKDKLIF.

In its sample, this clone was seen a few times. Written as DNA, the CDR3 is TGTGCCTGTGACTCAATACTGGGGGACACCGATAAACTCATCTTT. This translates into CACDSILGDTDKLIF. The chain carries TRDV2 and TRDJ1; 8 bases agree with TRDD3. J lost 0 bases, V lost 3 bases, and 5 bases had no gene match. The CDR3 extends over 15 amino acids. Looked up from germline, CDR1 is GEAIGNYY and CDR2 is EKD.

Worth noting for this clone: A clone one base away is much larger, so this may be a read error. The chain combines TRDV1 with TRDJ1, with 9 bases lining up with TRDD3. V lost 0 bases, J lost 4 bases, and 12 bases stayed unmatched. The germline V gene encodes CDR1 TSWWSYY and CDR2 QGS. The CDR3 runs to 18 residues. The CDR3 reads CALGELERGILTVDKLIF. The CDR3 bases are TGTGCTCTTGGGGAACTCGAACGGGGGATACTCACGGTCGATAAACTCATCTTT.

This clone was recorded a few times. The protein that TCRdb holds for this DNA derives from a much larger clone and differs from the translated DNA at residue 9, which likely indicates a read error; the protein shown here is translated from the DNA. The chain is built from TRDV2 and TRDJ1, with D possibly matching TRDD3 (6 bases). CDR3 length: 15 amino acids. V dropped 4 bases and J dropped 5 bases, with 19 bases sitting between them. Germline V gene sequence: CDR1 GEAIGNYY, CDR2 EKD. The CDR3: CACDRLLGGIDKLIF. Written as DNA, the CDR3 is TGTGCCTGTGATCGCCTACTGGGAGGTATTGATAAACTCATCTTT.